One sample yielded the 25 T cell receptor beta chains listed below, sequenced in a study of CD8+ T cells in alopecia areata. Treatment of the sample: oral pan-JAK inhibitor, 5-10 mg twice daily. Reverse transcribed after extraction, RNA yielded cDNA as the sequencing template. The table came from immunoSEQ multiplex PCR; TCRdb's copy has only in-frame clones and leaves some out. The table lists 150,000 to 200,000 clones, 60% of them singletons, with 0.95% to 1.1% in the top ten. This specimen was CD4+ T cells sorted from blood, taken at week 24, from a patient treated with tofacitinib. Receptor source: a human donor with alopecia areata.

The chain couples TRBV30 to TRBJ2-3, with TRBD2 matching 7 bases. Germline assignment: CDR1 GTSNPN and CDR2 SVGIG (reference sequence). This CDR3 has 13 residues. V lost 4 bases to trimming and J lost 3 bases; unmatched junction nucleotides: 4. CDR3 amino acids: CAWTSGLTDTQYF. The CDR3 DNA is TGTGCCTGGACTAGCGGCTTAACAGATACGCAGTATTTT.

This chain connects TRBV11-2 to TRBJ2-3, with 8 positions matching TRBD2. Per the germline V gene, CDR1 is SGHAT and CDR2 is FQNNGV. V shed 4 bases and J 2 bases; nucleotides not matched to a gene: 11. The CDR3 has 17 residues. CDR3 sequence (DNA): TGTGCCAGCAGCTCCCAGACCGGGGGGGGATTCACAGATACGCAGTATTTT. It yields the protein CASSSQTGGGFTDTQYF.

V and J are TRBV30 and TRBJ1-2; tentative D call: TRBD1 (6 bases). Germline assignment: CDR1 GTSNPN and CDR2 SVGIG (reference sequence). Trimming shortened V by 3 bases and J by 2 bases, and 10 bases separated the two germline ends. The CDR3 contains 13 residues. The CDR3 nucleotides are TGTGCCTGGAGGAGGGGGGTCAACTATGGCTACACCTTC. It encodes CAWRRGVNYGYTF. Full variable domain (rest looked up from reference TRBV30 and TRBJ1-2): SQTIHQWPATLVQPVGSPLSLECTVEGTSNPNLYWYRQAAGRGLQLLFYSVGIGQISSEVPQNLSASRPQDRQFILSSKKLLLSDSGFYLCAWRRGVNYGYTFGSGTRLTVV.

The rearrangement uses TRBV6-5 and TRBJ2-5, with 10 positions matching TRBD1. V gave up 7 bases and J gave up 6 bases; unmatched junction bases: 2. Germline assignment: CDR1 MNHEY and CDR2 SVGAGI. The CDR3 sequence is 12 residues long. The CDR3 sequence: CASTGQGKTQYF. DNA for the CDR3: TGTGCCAGCACGGGACAGGGGAAGACCCAGTACTTC.

The gene calls are TRBV20-1 and TRBJ2-1; D is unresolved. The V end was cut by 2 bases, the J end by 8 bases, with 4 bases between. Germline CDR1 DFQATT, CDR2 SNEGSKA (reference sequence). The CDR3 is 10 residues long. CDR3 region: CSARYDEQFF. As DNA, the CDR3 is TGCAGTGCTAGATACGATGAGCAGTTCTTC.

This chain links TRBV5-1 with TRBJ2-3; no reliable D call. The CDR3 runs to 14 residues. With 4 bases removed from V and 2 bases from J, the gap between germline ends came to 11 bases. Germline V gene data show CDR1 as SGHRS and CDR2 as YFSETQ. The chain's CDR3 is CASSRFGDTDTQYF. In DNA form, the CDR3 reads TGCGCCAGCAGCCGCTTTGGGGACACAGATACGCAGTATTTT.

This chain joins TRBV29-1 and TRBJ1-5, with D possibly matching TRBD1 (6 bases). V was cut by 1 base and J by 6 bases, with 10 bases left in between. Germline CDR1 reads SQVTM; CDR2 reads ANQGSEA. The CDR3 loop spans 13 amino acids. The CDR3: CSVEGDIGQPQHF. The DNA of the CDR3 is TGCAGCGTTGAAGGGGACATAGGTCAGCCCCAGCATTTT.

This clone occurred a few times. The rearrangement uses TRBV28 and TRBJ1-1, with D unclear. Germline assignment: CDR1 MDHEN and CDR2 SYDVKM. The CDR3 has 12 residues. V shed 6 bases and J shed 1 base, with 6 bases lying between them. CDR3 protein: CASRTANTEAFF. In DNA form, the CDR3 reads TGTGCCAGCAGAACCGCGAACACTGAAGCTTTCTTT.

The rearrangement joins TRBV30 to TRBJ1-5; a weak D match, TRBD1 (5 bases). The germline V gene has CDR1 GTSNPN and CDR2 SVGIG (reference sequence). The CDR3 loop spans 12 amino acids. V dropped 0 bases and J dropped 6 bases, with 6 bases sitting between them. The CDR3 DNA reads TGTGCCTGGAGTGTTCAGGGTCAGCCCCAGCATTTT. As protein: CAWSVQGQPQHF.

The gene calls are TRBV2 and TRBJ1-5; D call uncertain. Germline V lookup: CDR1 SNHLY, CDR2 FYNNEI. CDR3 length equals 14 residues. Trimming took off 7 bases at V and 2 bases at J, with 12 bases between the two ends. The CDR3 protein is CASTGWEGNQPQHF. CDR3 nucleotide sequence: TGTGCCAGCACCGGGTGGGAGGGCAATCAGCCCCAGCATTTT.

The sample holds a few counts of this clone. This sequence joins TRBV30 and TRBJ2-1; 7 bases fit TRBD2. The V and J ends lost 3 bases and 6 bases, in that order; junction bases with no gene match: 2. CDR3 size: 12 residues. CDR1 GTSNPN and CDR2 SVGIG come from the germline V gene (reference sequence). CDR3 sequence reads: CAWRRLANEQFF. In DNA form, the CDR3 reads TGTGCCTGGAGGCGACTAGCCAATGAGCAGTTCTTC. The full variable domain, in which reference TRBV30 and TRBJ2-1 provide the parts outside the CDR3, is SQTIHQWPATLVQPVGSPLSLECTVEGTSNPNLYWYRQAAGRGLQLLFYSVGIGQISSEVPQNLSASRPQDRQFILSSKKLLLSDSGFYLCAWRRLANEQFFGPGTRLTVL.

V usage is TRBV5-6 and J usage is TRBJ2-2; the D is unclear. Trimming removed 2 bases at V and 2 bases at J, with 7 bases between. The CDR3 extends over 14 amino acids. CDR1 and CDR2 (germline): SGHDT, YYEEEE. For the CDR3, the DNA is TGTGCCAGCAGCTTCCGGAGAAACACCGGGGAGCTGTTTTTT. It translates to CASSFRRNTGELFF.

For this clone: Different DNA sequences within this sample yield the same CDR3. The chain uses TRBV2 and TRBJ1-5; possibly TRBD1 for D (6 bases). Germline loops: CDR1 SNHLY, CDR2 FYNNEI. The V gene lost 6 bases and the J gene lost 3 bases, with 9 bases spanning the gap. The CDR3 runs 13 residues. CDR3: CASRRTDNQPQHF. Here the CDR3 DNA reads TGTGCCAGCAGAAGGACAGACAATCAGCCCCAGCATTTT.

This clone was seen only a few times. The chain uses TRBV19 and TRBJ1-1, with a weak D call TRBD1 (5 bases). The V end lost 7 bases, the J end lost 4 bases, and 16 bases lay between the germline ends. CDR1 and CDR2 from the germline V gene are LNHDA and SQIVND (reference sequence). The CDR3 is made up of 14 amino acids. The CDR3 sequence: CASNPTGGITEAFF. The CDR3 DNA is TGTGCCAGTAACCCGACCGGGGGGATCACTGAAGCTTTCTTT.

In its sample, this clone was seen a few times. This sequence joins TRBV6-1 and TRBJ2-2; D not resolved. Trimming removed 0 bases at V and 6 bases at J, with 8 bases between. Germline V gene sequence: CDR1 MNHNS, CDR2 SASEGT. This CDR3 has 14 amino acids. DNA of the CDR3: TGTGCCAGCAGTGAAGCGAGAAGCGCCGGGGAGCTGTTTTTT. It yields the protein CASSEARSAGELFF.

This rearrangement joins TRBV4-1 to TRBJ2-5, with TRBD2 matching 15 bases. The V and J ends lost 4 bases and 5 bases, in that order; junction bases with no gene match: 5. This CDR3 spans 16 amino acids. Germline V gene sequence: CDR1 MGHRA, CDR2 YSYEKL. This CDR3 is CASSPGLAGGLETQYF. The DNA for the CDR3 is TGCGCCAGCAGCCCGGGACTAGCGGGGGGTCTGGAGACCCAGTACTTC.

The chain is built from TRBV5-1 and TRBJ1-2, with TRBD1 identical over 9 bases. Germline CDR1 reads SGHRS; CDR2 reads YFSETQ. With V trimmed by 2 bases and J by 7 bases, 6 bases remained unmatched. The CDR3 contains 14 residues. DNA for the CDR3: TGCGCCAGCAGCTTAAGTGGGACAGGGAGTGGCTACACCTTC. As protein: CASSLSGTGSGYTF.

This clone has just a few counts. The chain joins TRBV2 to TRBJ1-1, with no clear D. Germline V CDR1 and CDR2: SNHLY, FYNNEI. Trimming removed 4 bases from V and 2 bases from J, with 14 bases in between. The CDR3 has 15 amino acids. The CDR3 reads CASSAGPRPNTEAFF. CDR3 DNA: TGTGCCAGCAGTGCCGGACCGAGACCCAACACTGAAGCTTTCTTT.

The V call is TRBV27, the J call TRBJ2-7; 9 bases are a match to TRBD1. V lost 5 bases and J lost 0; bases outside the gene matches: 5. CDR1 is MNHEY and CDR2 is SMNVEV in the germline V gene (reference sequence). The CDR3 extends over 15 amino acids. The CDR3 loop reads CASSHRDRASYEQYF. The CDR3 DNA follows: TGTGCCAGCAGTCACCGGGACAGGGCCTCCTACGAGCAGTACTTC.

The J gene is TRBJ2-2, the V gene TRBV27, with D uncertain. The V end was cut by 2 bases, the J end by 7 bases, with 8 bases between. This CDR3 has 13 residues. Germline lookup yields CDR1 MNHEY and CDR2 SMNVEV (reference sequence). The CDR3 loop is CASSLKFGGELFF. CDR3 nucleotides: TGTGCCAGCAGTTTAAAGTTCGGCGGGGAGCTGTTTTTT.

V is TRBV6-6 and J is TRBJ1-4; D unclear. Germline V gives CDR1 MNHNY, CDR2 SVGAGI (reference sequence). The CDR3 is 16 residues long. The germline V and J ends were trimmed by 5 bases and 1 base, with 14 bases remaining between them. CDR3 amino acids: CASSKPLLRTNEKLFF. CDR3 DNA sequence: TGTGCCAGCAGTAAACCATTACTGCGAACTAATGAAAAACTGTTTTTT.

The chain has TRBV29-1 and TRBJ1-1, with D hard to call. CDR1 and CDR2 from the germline V gene are SQVTM and ANQGSEA. This CDR3 region has 10 residues. Trimming took 4 bases from V and 6 from J, leaving 6 bases between them. Here the CDR3 reads CSVGTPEAFF. CDR3 bases: TGCAGCGTTGGGACCCCTGAAGCTTTCTTT.

This chain connects TRBV25-1 to TRBJ1-6; tentative D call: TRBD1 (5 bases). Trimming cost V 0 bases and J 9 bases, with 12 bases left between them. This CDR3 region has 15 residues. In germline, CDR1 is MGHDK, CDR2 SYGVNS. The CDR3 nucleotides read TGTGCCAGCAGTGAATACGAAGGGGCGAGTTCACCCCTCCACTTT. Its protein product is CASSEYEGASSPLHF.

This clone has more than one count but fewer than ten. V and J are TRBV29-1 and TRBJ2-7, with D tentatively TRBD2 (6 bases). CDR1 is SQVTM, CDR2 ANQGSEA, per germline. This CDR3 is 14 amino acids long. Trimming took 4 bases from V and 0 from J, leaving 13 bases between them. This CDR3 is CSVGEKTSSYEQYF. The CDR3, as DNA: TGCAGCGTTGGAGAGAAGACTAGCTCCTACGAGCAGTACTTC.

This clone was counted ten times or more. The chain carries TRBV2 and TRBJ2-3; 8 bases agree with TRBD2. The germline gives CDR1 SNHLY, CDR2 FYNNEI. The CDR3 covers 15 residues. J lost 5 bases, V lost 4 bases, and 8 bases had no gene match. As DNA, the CDR3 is TGTGCCAGCAGTGTTGGGACTAGTTCTGTAGATACGCAGTATTTT. As protein: CASSVGTSSVDTQYF.